The entry that follows covers one TCR beta chain sequence. This sample was included in a study of blood T cell repertoires in COVID-19. Study information: Nucleic acid was either cDNA or gDNA, and it came from T cells, B-cell-depleted T cells, or PBMCs.

In the original analysis: Estimation of nucleated cell counts relied on the amplification of reference gene primers. TCRdb's copy holds only in-frame clones and misses some; the assay was immunoSEQ multiplex PCR. That table gives V, J and clone size, and the DNA gave D and trimming. The repertoire holds about 64,000 clones, with approximately 92% as singletons. The J segment lost 7 bases and the V segment lost 8 bases, leaving 8 bases of the junction unmatched. Per the germline V gene, CDR1 is MDHEN and CDR2 is SYDVKM. The CDR3 loop spans 15 amino acids. This sequence was found in a woman of 80 years or more with active COVID-19. The sequenced material came from peripheral blood. The J gene is TRBJ2-1, the V gene TRBV28; 13 bases are shared with TRBD2. CDR3 sequence: CASHDGLAGANEQFF. The CDR3, as DNA: TGTGCCAGCCACGACGGACTAGCGGGAGCGAATGAGCAGTTCTTC.